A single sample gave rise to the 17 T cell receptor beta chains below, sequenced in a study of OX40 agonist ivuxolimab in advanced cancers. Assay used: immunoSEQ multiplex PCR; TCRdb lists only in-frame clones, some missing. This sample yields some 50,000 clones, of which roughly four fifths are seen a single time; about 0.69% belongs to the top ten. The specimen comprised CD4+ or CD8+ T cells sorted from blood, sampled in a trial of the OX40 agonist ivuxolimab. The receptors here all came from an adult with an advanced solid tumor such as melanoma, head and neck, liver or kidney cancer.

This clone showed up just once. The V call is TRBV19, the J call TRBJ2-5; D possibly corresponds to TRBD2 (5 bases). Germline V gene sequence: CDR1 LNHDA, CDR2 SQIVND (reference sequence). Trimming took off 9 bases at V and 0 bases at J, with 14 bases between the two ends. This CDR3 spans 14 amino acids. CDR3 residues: CASRPRAYQETQYF. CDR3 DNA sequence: TGTGCCAGCCGGCCGCGGGCGTACCAAGAGACCCAGTACTTC.

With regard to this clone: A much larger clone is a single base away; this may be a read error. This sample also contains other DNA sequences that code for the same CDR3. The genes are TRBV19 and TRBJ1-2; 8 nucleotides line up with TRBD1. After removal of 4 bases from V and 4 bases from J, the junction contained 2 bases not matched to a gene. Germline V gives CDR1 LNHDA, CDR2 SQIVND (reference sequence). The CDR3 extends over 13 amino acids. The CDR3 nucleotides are TGTGCCAGTAGTACCGGGACAGGCTATGGCTACACCTTC. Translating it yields CASSTGTGYGYTF.

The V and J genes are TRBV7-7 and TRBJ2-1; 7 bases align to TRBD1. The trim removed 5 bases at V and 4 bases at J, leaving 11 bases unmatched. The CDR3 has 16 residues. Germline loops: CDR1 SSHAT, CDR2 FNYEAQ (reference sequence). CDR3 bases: TGTGCCAGCAGCCCCGGGGTGGGACAGCAGTACAATGAGCAGTTCTTC. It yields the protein CASSPGVGQQYNEQFF.

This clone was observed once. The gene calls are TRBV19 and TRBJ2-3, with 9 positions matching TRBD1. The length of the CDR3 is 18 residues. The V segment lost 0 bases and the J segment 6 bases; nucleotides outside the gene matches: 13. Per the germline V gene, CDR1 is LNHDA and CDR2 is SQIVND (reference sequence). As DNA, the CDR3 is TGTGCCAGTAGTATAGATTTGGGACAGGGAGTTCCAAAGGATACGCAGTATTTT. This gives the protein CASSIDLGQGVPKDTQYF.

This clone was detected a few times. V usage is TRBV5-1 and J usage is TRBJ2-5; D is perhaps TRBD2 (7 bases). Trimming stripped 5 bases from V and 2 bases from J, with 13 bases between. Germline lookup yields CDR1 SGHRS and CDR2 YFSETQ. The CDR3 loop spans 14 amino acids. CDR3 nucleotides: TGCGCCAGCAGACGGGGGGCACCACAAGAGACCCAGTACTTC. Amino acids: CASRRGAPQETQYF.

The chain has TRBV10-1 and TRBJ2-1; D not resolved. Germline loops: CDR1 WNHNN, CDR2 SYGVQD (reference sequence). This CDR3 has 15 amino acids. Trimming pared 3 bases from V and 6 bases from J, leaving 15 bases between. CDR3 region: CASSDGRQSGNEQFF. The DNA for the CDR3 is TGCGCCAGCAGTGACGGTCGGCAGAGTGGCAATGAGCAGTTCTTC.

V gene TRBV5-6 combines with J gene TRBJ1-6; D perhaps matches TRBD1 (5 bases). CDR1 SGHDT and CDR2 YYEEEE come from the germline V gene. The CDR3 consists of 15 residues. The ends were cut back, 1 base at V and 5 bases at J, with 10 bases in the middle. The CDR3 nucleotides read TGTGCCAGCAGCTTGCCGGGGCAGAATAATTCACCCCTCCACTTT. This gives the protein CASSLPGQNNSPLHF.

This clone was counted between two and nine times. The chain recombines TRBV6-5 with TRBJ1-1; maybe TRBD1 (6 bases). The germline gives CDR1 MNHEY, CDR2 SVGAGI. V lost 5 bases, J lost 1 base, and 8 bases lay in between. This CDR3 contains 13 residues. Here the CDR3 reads CASSEGQNTEAFF. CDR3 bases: TGTGCCAGCAGTGAGGGACAGAACACTGAAGCTTTCTTT.

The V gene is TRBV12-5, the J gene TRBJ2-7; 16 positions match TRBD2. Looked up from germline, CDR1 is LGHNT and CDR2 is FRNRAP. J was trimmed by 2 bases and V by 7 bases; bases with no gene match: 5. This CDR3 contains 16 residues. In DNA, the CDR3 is TGTGCTAGTGCCTTGGGACTAGCGGGGGGGGCCTACGAGCAGTACTTC. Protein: CASALGLAGGAYEQYF.

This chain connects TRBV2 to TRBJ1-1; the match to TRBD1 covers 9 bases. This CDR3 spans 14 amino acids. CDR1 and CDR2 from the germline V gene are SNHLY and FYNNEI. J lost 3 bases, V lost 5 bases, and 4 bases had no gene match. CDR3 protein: CASSRDRADTEAFF. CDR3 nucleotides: TGTGCCAGCAGTAGGGACAGGGCGGACACTGAAGCTTTCTTT.

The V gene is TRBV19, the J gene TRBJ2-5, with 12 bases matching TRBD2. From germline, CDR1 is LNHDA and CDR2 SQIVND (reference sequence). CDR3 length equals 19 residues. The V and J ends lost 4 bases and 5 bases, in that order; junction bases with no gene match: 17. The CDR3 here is CASSTLAPSGGAVQETQYF. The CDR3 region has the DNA TGTGCCAGTAGTACCCTGGCCCCTAGCGGGGGGGCCGTCCAGGAGACCCAGTACTTC.

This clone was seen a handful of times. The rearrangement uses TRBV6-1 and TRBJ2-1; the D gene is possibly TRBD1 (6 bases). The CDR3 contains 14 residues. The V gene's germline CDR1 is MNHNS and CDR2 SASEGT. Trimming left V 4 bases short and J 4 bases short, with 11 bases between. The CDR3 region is CASSGRTAYNEQFF. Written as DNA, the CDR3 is TGTGCCAGCAGTGGGCGGACAGCGTACAATGAGCAGTTCTTC.

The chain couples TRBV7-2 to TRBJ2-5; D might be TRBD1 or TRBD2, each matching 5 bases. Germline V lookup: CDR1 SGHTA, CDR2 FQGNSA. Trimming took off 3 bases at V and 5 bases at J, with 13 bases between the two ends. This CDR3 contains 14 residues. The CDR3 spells CASSFLGERETQYF. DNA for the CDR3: TGTGCCAGCAGCTTCTTGGGGGAAAGGGAGACCCAGTACTTC. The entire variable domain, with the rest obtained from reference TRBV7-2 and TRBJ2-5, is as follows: GAGVSQSPSNKVTEKGKDVELRCDPISGHTALYWYRQSLGQGLEFLIYFQGNSAPDKSGLPSDRFSAERTGGSVSTLTIQRTQQEDSAVYLCASSFLGERETQYFGPGTRLLVL.

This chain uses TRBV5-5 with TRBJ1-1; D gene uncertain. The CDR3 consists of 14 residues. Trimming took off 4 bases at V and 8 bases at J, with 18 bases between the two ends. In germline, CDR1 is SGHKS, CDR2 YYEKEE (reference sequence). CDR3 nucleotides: TGTGCCAGCAGCCCCCGACCACCCCAAAGAGAAGCTTTCTTT. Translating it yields CASSPRPPQREAFF.

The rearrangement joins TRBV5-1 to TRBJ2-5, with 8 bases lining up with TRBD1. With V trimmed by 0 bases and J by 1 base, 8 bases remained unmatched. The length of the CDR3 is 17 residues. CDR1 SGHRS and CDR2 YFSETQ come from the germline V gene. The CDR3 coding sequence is TGCGCCAGCAGCTTGGGGACAGGGAAGGGGGTCCAAGAGACCCAGTACTTC. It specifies CASSLGTGKGVQETQYF.

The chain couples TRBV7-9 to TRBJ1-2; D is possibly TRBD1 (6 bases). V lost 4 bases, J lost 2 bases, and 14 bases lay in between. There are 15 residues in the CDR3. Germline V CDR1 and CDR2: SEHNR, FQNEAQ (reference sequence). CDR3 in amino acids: CASSWDQGLNYGYTF. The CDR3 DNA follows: TGTGCCAGCAGCTGGGACCAGGGGCTCAACTATGGCTACACCTTC.

The CDR3 region is CASSFVQFPYEQYF. Here the CDR3 DNA reads TGTGCCAGCAGTTTTGTGCAGTTCCCCTACGAGCAGTACTTC. The rearrangement links TRBV27 to TRBJ2-7; no definite D call. V gave up 3 bases and J gave up 2 bases, with 11 bases separating them. The CDR3 covers 14 residues. Germline lookup yields CDR1 MNHEY and CDR2 SMNVEV (reference sequence).